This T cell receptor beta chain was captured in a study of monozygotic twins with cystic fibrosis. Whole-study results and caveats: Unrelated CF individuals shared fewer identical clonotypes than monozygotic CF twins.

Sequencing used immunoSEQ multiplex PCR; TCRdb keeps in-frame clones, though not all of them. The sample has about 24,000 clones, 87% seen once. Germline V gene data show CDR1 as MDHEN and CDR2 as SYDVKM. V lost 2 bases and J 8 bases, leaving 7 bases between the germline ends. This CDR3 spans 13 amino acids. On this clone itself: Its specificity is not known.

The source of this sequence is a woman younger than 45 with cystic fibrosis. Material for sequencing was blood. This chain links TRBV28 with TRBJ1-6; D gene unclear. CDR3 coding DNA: TGTGCCAGCAGTTTAACCCCTGATTCACCCCTCCACTTT. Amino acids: CASSLTPDSPLHF.